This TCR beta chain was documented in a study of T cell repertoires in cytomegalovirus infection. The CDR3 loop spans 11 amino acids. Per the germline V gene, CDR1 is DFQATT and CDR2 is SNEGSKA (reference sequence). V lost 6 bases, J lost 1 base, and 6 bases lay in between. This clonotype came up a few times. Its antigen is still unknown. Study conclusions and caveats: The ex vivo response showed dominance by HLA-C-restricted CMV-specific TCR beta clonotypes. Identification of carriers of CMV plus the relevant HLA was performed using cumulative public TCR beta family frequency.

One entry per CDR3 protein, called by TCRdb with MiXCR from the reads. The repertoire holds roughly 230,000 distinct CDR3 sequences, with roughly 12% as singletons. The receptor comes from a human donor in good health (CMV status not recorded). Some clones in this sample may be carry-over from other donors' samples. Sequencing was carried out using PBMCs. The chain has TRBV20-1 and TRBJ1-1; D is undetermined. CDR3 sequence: CSATENTEAFF. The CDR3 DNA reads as TGCAGTGCCACAGAGAACACTGAAGCTTTCTTT.